The 3 T cell receptor beta chains in this list originate from one sample, sequenced in a study of T cell responses to AZD1222 COVID-19 vaccine. The protocol was immunoSEQ multiplex PCR, while the TCRdb copy is restricted to in-frame clones and leaves out a portion. The table includes about 60,000 clones, 85% detected once. The specimen was peripheral blood, collected on day 0 of AZD1222 vaccination. The receptors come from an adult in good health.

V is TRBV5-6 and J is TRBJ1-2; 9 bases are shared with TRBD1. CDR1 SGHDT and CDR2 YYEEEE come from the germline V gene. The ends lost 0 bases at V and 8 bases at J; junction bases unmatched: 11. The CDR3 is 16 amino acids. CDR3: CASSLAHPGQGSGYTF. DNA of the CDR3: TGTGCCAGCAGCTTGGCCCACCCGGGACAGGGTAGCGGCTACACCTTC. The full variable domain, its missing parts supplied by reference TRBV5-6 and TRBJ1-2, is DAGVTQSPTHLIKTRGQQVTLRCSPKSGHDTVSWYQQALGQGPQFIFQYYEEEERQRGNFPDRFSGHQFPNYSSELNVNALLLGDSALYLCASSLAHPGQGSGYTFGSGTRLTVV.

The V call is TRBV7-8, the J call TRBJ1-3, with D possibly matching TRBD1 (6 bases). The length of the CDR3 is 15 residues. Trimming removed 5 bases from V and 2 bases from J, with 13 bases in between. In germline, CDR1 is SGHVS, CDR2 FQNEAQ. The CDR3 region is CASSSTGKAGNTIYF. In DNA, the CDR3 is TGTGCCAGCAGCAGCACAGGGAAAGCTGGAAACACCATATATTTT.

This clone was observed a few times. J is TRBJ2-5 and V is TRBV5-4; 15 bases align to TRBD2. The length of the CDR3 is 17 residues. Trimming took 3 bases from V and 2 from J; bases not matched to a gene: 5. Germline lookup yields CDR1 SGHNT and CDR2 YYREEE (reference sequence). The CDR3 is CASSSGGTSGGQETQYF. In DNA form, the CDR3 reads TGTGCCAGCAGCTCCGGTGGGACTAGCGGGGGGCAAGAGACCCAGTACTTC.